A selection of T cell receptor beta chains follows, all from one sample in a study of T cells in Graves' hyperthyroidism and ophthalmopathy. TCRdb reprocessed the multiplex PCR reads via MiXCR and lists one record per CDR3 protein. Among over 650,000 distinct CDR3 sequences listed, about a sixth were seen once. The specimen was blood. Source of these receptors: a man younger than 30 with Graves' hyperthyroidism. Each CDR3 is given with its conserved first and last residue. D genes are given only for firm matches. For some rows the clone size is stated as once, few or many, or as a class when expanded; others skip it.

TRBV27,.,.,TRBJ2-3,TGTGCCAGCAGTTTGTGGGGGGCGACAGATACGCAGTATTTT,CASSLWGATDTQYF
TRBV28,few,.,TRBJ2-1,TGTGCCCTAGGGTCCCTCGGCGGTGAGCAGTTCTTC,CALGSLGGEQFF
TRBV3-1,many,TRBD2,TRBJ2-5,TGTGCCAGCAGCCATACGACTAGCGGTGGGGGAGGAGAGACCCAGTACTTC,CASSHTTSGGGGETQYF
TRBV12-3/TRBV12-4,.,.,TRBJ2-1,TGTGCCAGCAGGGGCCTTGGGACCGCCTACAATGAGCAGTTCTTC,CASRGLGTAYNEQFF
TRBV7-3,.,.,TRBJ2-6,TGTGCCAGCAGCGGGAGCAGGGCAGGGGCCAACGTCCTGACTTTC,CASSGSRAGANVLTF
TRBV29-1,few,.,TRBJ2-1,TGCAGCGTCGAAGTGAACGGACTTAACTCCTACAATGAGCAGTTCTTC,CSVEVNGLNSYNEQFF
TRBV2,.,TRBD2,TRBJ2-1,TGTGCCAGCAGTGATTCTAGCGGGCCCCCAGGCCTCCAGTTCTTC,CASSDSSGPPGLQFF
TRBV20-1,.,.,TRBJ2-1,TGCAGTGCTAGAGTAGCAGAGAGCTCCTACAATGAGCAGTTCTTC,CSARVAESSYNEQFF
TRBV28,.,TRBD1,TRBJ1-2,TGTGCCAGCAGTCCCTACTGGACAGGGGGTCTTGGCTACACCTTC,CASSPYWTGGLGYTF
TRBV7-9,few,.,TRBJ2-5,TGTGCCAGCAGCTTAGGGTTATTTACAGGGTTGGGAGAGACCCAGTACTTC,CASSLGLFTGLGETQYF
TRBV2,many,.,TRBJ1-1,TGTGCCAGCAGTCCCAGTATAGGCGGTTTGAACACTGAAGCTTTCTTT,CASSPSIGGLNTEAFF
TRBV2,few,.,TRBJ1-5,TGTGCCAGCAGGGAACCGGGACAAAGTCAGCCCCAGCATTTT,CASREPGQSQPQHF
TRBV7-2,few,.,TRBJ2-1,TGTGCCAGCAGCTTATCCGGGATGTACAATGAGCAGTTCTTC,CASSLSGMYNEQFF
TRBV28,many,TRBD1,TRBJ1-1,TGTGCCAGCAAACAGGGGGCGCTGGGAGCTTTCTTT,CASKQGALGAFF
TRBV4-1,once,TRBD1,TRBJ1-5,TGCGCCAGCAGCCAAGGCGGGACAGCTTATCGGCCCCAGCATTTT,CASSQGGTAYRPQHF
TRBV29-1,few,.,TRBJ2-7,TGCAGCGTTTCAAATACCTACGAGCAGTACTTC,CSVSNTYEQYF
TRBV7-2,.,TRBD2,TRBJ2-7,TGTGCCAGCGGACAACGGGAGGACCCATACGAGCAGTACTTC,CASGQREDPYEQYF
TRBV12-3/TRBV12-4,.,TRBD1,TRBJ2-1,TGTGCCAGCAGTAAGGACAGGGAGAGGGTCAATGAGCAGTTCTTC,CASSKDRERVNEQFF
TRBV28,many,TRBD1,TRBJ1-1,TGTGCCAGCAGTTTAAACGTGGACAGGGCGACTGAAGCTTTCTTT,CASSLNVDRATEAFF
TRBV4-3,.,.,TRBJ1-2,TGCGCCAGCAGCCAAGACGACAGAGCTAACTATGGCTACACCTTC,CASSQDDRANYGYTF
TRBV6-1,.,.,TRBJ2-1,TGTGCCAGCAGCAAATCGGACAGCCACAATGAGCAGTTCTTC,CASSKSDSHNEQFF
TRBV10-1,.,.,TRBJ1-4,TGCGCCAGCAGGATCTCAACTAATGAAAAACTGTTTTTT,CASRISTNEKLFF
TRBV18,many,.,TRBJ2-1,TGTGCCAGCTCACCACCGATTGGCGGCAATGAGCAGTTCTTC,CASSPPIGGNEQFF
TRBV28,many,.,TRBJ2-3,TGTGCCAGCAGCCGCATGGGCACAGATACGCAGTATTTT,CASSRMGTDTQYF
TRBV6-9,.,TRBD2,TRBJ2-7,TGTGCCAGCAGCCGATGGACTAGCGGGAGAGAAAACGAGCAGTACTTC,CASSRWTSGRENEQYF
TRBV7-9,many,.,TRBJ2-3,TGTGCCAGCAGCTCCAGGGTCCGCGGGGATACGCAGTATTTT,CASSSRVRGDTQYF